One and the same sample provided the 26 T cell receptor beta chains below, sequenced in a study of blood T cell repertoires in COVID-19. Libraries were prepared by immunoSEQ multiplex PCR; TCRdb keeps only in-frame clonotypes and omits some of them. The table lists some 26,000 clones, approximately 90% of them singletons, with roughly 8.6% in the top ten. The sequencing input was peripheral blood. The source is a human donor with active COVID-19. The donor label of this sample is uncertain.

This clone was counted between two and nine times. The chain recombines TRBV6-5 with TRBJ2-7; 7 bases fit TRBD2. This CDR3 is built from 14 residues. The V gene's germline CDR1 is MNHEY and CDR2 SVGAGI. Losses at the gene ends were 2 bases for V and 7 bases for J; bases not matched to a gene: 8. CDR3 amino acids: CASSYGEGLGEQYF. The CDR3 DNA is TGTGCCAGCAGTTACGGGGAGGGCTTGGGGGAGCAGTACTTC.

This clone is classed as medium-sized. The J gene is TRBJ1-1, the V gene TRBV6-8; tentatively, D is TRBD1 (5 bases). The germline V gene has CDR1 MNHGY and CDR2 SAAAGT. V dropped 5 bases and J dropped 7 bases, with 23 bases sitting between them. The CDR3 runs 16 residues. CDR3 protein: CASSPAYPPGTLEAFF. For the CDR3, the DNA is TGTGCCAGCAGTCCGGCCTACCCCCCAGGGACTCTTGAAGCTTTCTTT.

This clone was counted a few times. The CDR3: CASSQAPPGGVGTDTQYF. The CDR3 nucleotides are TGTGCCAGCAGCCAAGCTCCCCCCGGCGGGGTGGGGACAGATACGCAGTATTTT. The chain combines TRBV14 with TRBJ2-3; TRBD2 is a possible D gene (6 bases). V shed 1 base and J shed 3 bases, with 20 bases lying between them. Germline-derived CDR1 and CDR2 are SGHDN and FVKESK. There are 18 residues in the CDR3.

The chain combines TRBV30 with TRBJ2-7, with D maybe TRBD1 (6 bases). Germline-derived CDR1 and CDR2 are GTSNPN and SVGIG (reference sequence). The length of the CDR3 is 14 residues. V was clipped by 0 bases and J by 7 bases, with 16 bases between them. The CDR3 nucleotides read TGTGCCTGGAGTGTAGCAGGGGTATCAAGGGAGCAGTACTTC. Encoded protein: CAWSVAGVSREQYF.

J is TRBJ2-7 and V is TRBV7-6; 8 nucleotides line up with TRBD1. The V gene end was trimmed by 0 bases and the J gene end by 3 bases; junction bases not matched to a gene: 13. Germline loops: CDR1 SGHVS, CDR2 FNYEAQ. The CDR3 totals 18 residues. The CDR3 nucleotides are TGTGCCAGCAGCTTAGCGGGATGGACAGGGAATCCCAACTACGAGCAGTACTTC. Translating gives CASSLAGWTGNPNYEQYF.

The CDR3 DNA reads as TGTGCCAGCAGCTTGGCCCCCGGGATAGATGAGCAGTTCTTC. It specifies CASSLAPGIDEQFF. This sequence joins TRBV5-6 and TRBJ2-1; D might be TRBD2 (5 bases). Germline-derived CDR1 and CDR2 are SGHDT and YYEEEE. The ends were cut back, 0 bases at V and 8 bases at J, with 12 bases in the middle. The CDR3 is 14 amino acids.

This clone was counted only a few times. This rearrangement joins TRBV2 to TRBJ1-1; TRBD1 matches 7 bases. V shed 6 bases and J 3 bases; nucleotides not matched to a gene: 4. CDR3 length: 13 amino acids. Per germline, CDR1 SNHLY and CDR2 FYNNEI. The CDR3 DNA is TGTGCCAGCAGAGACAGGGAGGACACTGAAGCTTTCTTT. Protein: CASRDREDTEAFF.

The V gene is TRBV5-1, the J gene TRBJ2-1; TRBD2 aligns across 11 bases. Trimming took 0 bases from V and 0 from J; bases not matched to a gene: 8. The CDR3 is 19 amino acids. Germline V CDR1 and CDR2: SGHRS, YFSETQ. CDR3 residues: CASSLEASGRWSSYNEQFF. The CDR3 DNA reads as TGCGCCAGCAGCTTGGAGGCTAGCGGGAGGTGGAGCTCCTACAATGAGCAGTTCTTC. Full variable domain (remainder filled in from reference TRBV5-1 and TRBJ2-1): KAGVTQTPRYLIKTRGQQVTLSCSPISGHRSVSWYQQTPGQGLQFLFEYFSETQRNKGNFPGRFSGRQFSNSRSEMNVSTLELGDSALYLCASSLEASGRWSSYNEQFFGPGTRLTVL.

This clone was recorded only once. This chain joins TRBV19 and TRBJ2-4; the match to TRBD1 covers 7 bases. In germline, CDR1 is LNHDA, CDR2 SQIVND (reference sequence). The CDR3 is made up of 14 amino acids. V was pared by 8 bases and J by 6 bases, with 10 bases of the junction left unmatched. The DNA for the CDR3 is TGTGCCAGTTCTCCCGACAGGGATGGAAACATTCAGTACTTC. It is translated as CASSPDRDGNIQYF.

The chain links TRBV4-1 to TRBJ2-7, with a weak D call TRBD2 (6 bases). Germline lookup yields CDR1 MGHRA and CDR2 YSYEKL. V gave up 0 bases and J gave up 7 bases, with 16 bases separating them. The length of the CDR3 is 15 residues. The CDR3 loop reads CASSQDRSSGGEQYF. DNA of the CDR3: TGCGCCAGCAGCCAAGATCGGAGTAGCGGTGGGGAGCAGTACTTC.

This chain uses TRBV10-2 with TRBJ1-1; D remains ambiguous. The CDR3 runs to 16 residues. Germline assignment: CDR1 WSHSY and CDR2 SAAADI. Trimming removed 8 bases at V and 0 bases at J, with 19 bases between. The CDR3 DNA reads as TGCGCCAGCGCCCCCCGGTTAGGCGGGATGAACACTGAAGCTTTCTTT. It translates to CASAPRLGGMNTEAFF.

The chain recombines TRBV19 with TRBJ1-4; D not certain. CDR3 length: 15 amino acids. Germline V lookup: CDR1 LNHDA, CDR2 SQIVND (reference sequence). The V gene lost 3 bases and the J gene lost 2 bases, with 10 bases spanning the gap. The CDR3 nucleotides read TGTGCCAGTAGTATCACGGGTGATACTAATGAAAAACTGTTTTTT. Encoded protein: CASSITGDTNEKLFF.

This chain links TRBV27 with TRBJ1-5; the D gene is possibly TRBD1 (5 bases). The CDR3 consists of 14 residues. Germline lookup yields CDR1 MNHEY and CDR2 SMNVEV (reference sequence). Trimming left V 4 bases short and J 4 bases short, with 11 bases between. In DNA form, the CDR3 reads TGTGCCAGCAGTTCCCACGGGGGTAATCAGCCCCAGCATTTT. Amino acid sequence: CASSSHGGNQPQHF.

V is TRBV7-9 and J is TRBJ2-6, with D possibly TRBD2 on 7 matching bases. The CDR3 has 16 amino acids. V lost 1 base and J 7 bases, leaving 14 bases between the germline ends. The germline CDR1 and CDR2 sequences are SEHNR and FQNEAQ (reference sequence). CDR3 bases: TGTGCCAGCAGCTTAGTGGGGGGGCGTGAAGCCAACGTCCTGACTTTC. Translation: CASSLVGGREANVLTF. The full variable domain, its missing parts supplied by reference TRBV7-9 and TRBJ2-6, is DTGVSQNPRHKITKRGQNVTFRCDPISEHNRLYWYRQTLGQGPEFLTYFQNEAQLEKSRLLSDRFSAERPKGSFSTLEIQRTEQGDSAMYLCASSLVGGREANVLTFGAGSRLTVL.

The rearrangement joins TRBV30 to TRBJ2-7, with a weak D call TRBD1 (6 bases). Trimming cost V 4 bases and J 2 bases, with 12 bases left between them. The CDR3 is made up of 13 amino acids. Germline-derived CDR1 and CDR2 are GTSNPN and SVGIG (reference sequence). CDR3 sequence: CAWTPDRTYEQYF. CDR3 coding DNA: TGTGCCTGGACTCCCGACAGGACCTACGAGCAGTACTTC.

The chain recombines TRBV30 with TRBJ2-7, with D perhaps TRBD2 (6 bases). Germline CDR1 and CDR2: GTSNPN and SVGIG (reference sequence). With 1 base removed from V and 6 bases from J, the gap between germline ends came to 16 bases. CDR3 length equals 14 residues. CDR3 coding DNA: TGTGCCTGGAGTGCCGGCTGGAGGGGCTCCGAGCAGTACTTC. The encoded protein is CAWSAGWRGSEQYF.

The rearrangement joins TRBV2 to TRBJ1-2; D remains ambiguous. The CDR3 is 13 amino acids. V lost 5 bases to trimming and J lost 1 base, with 8 bases between them. Germline CDR1 SNHLY, CDR2 FYNNEI. CDR3 loop: CASSPQVNYGYTF. The CDR3 nucleotides are TGTGCCAGCAGTCCCCAGGTTAACTATGGCTACACCTTC.

The J gene is TRBJ1-6, the V gene TRBV7-9; 7 nucleotides align to TRBD1. V dropped 5 bases and J dropped 8; count of bases not matched to a gene: 15. Germline V gives CDR1 SEHNR, CDR2 FQNEAQ (reference sequence). The CDR3 is made up of 17 amino acids. The CDR3 protein is CASSLTGSELWDSPLHF. CDR3 DNA sequence: TGTGCCAGCAGCCTGACAGGGTCAGAGTTATGGGATTCACCCCTCCACTTT.

This clone was counted only a few times. J is TRBJ1-6 and V is TRBV5-1, with 7 nucleotides matching TRBD1. This CDR3 is built from 16 residues. The V gene's germline CDR1 is SGHRS and CDR2 YFSETQ. V lost 2 bases and J lost 4; bases outside the gene matches: 6. In nucleotides, the CDR3 is TGCGCCAGCAGCTTAACGGGACAGTTGTATAATTCACCCCTCCACTTT. It yields the protein CASSLTGQLYNSPLHF.

The chain has TRBV10-1 and TRBJ2-7, with 11 bases that match TRBD1. The length of the CDR3 is 17 residues. V shed 0 bases, J shed 6 bases, and the junction held 10 bases outside the gene matches. In germline, CDR1 is WNHNN, CDR2 SYGVQD (reference sequence). The CDR3 DNA is TGCGCCAGCAGTGAGTCCCGGGCGGACAGGGGGCTGTTCGAGCAGTACTTC. Its protein product is CASSESRADRGLFEQYF.

This chain joins TRBV7-9 and TRBJ1-5; no clear D gene. Per the germline V gene, CDR1 is SEHNR and CDR2 is FQNEAQ (reference sequence). V gave up 6 bases and J gave up 2 bases, with 14 bases separating them. The length of the CDR3 is 15 residues. CDR3: CASSSDTEGNQPQHF. The CDR3 DNA sequence: TGTGCCAGCAGTTCCGATACAGAAGGCAATCAGCCCCAGCATTTT.

The chain employs TRBV5-4 and TRBJ2-2; 8 bases are shared with TRBD2. The CDR3 runs to 16 residues. The V gene end was trimmed by 4 bases and the J gene end by 0 bases; junction bases not matched to a gene: 5. The V gene's germline CDR1 is SGHNT and CDR2 YYREEE (reference sequence). This CDR3 reads CASSPPGGPNTGELFF. CDR3 coding DNA: TGTGCCAGCAGCCCCCCGGGGGGGCCGAACACCGGGGAGCTGTTTTTT.

This clone was detected only a few times. The gene calls are TRBV7-2 and TRBJ1-3; 9 bases are a match to TRBD1. Germline V gene data show CDR1 as SGHTA and CDR2 as FQGNSA. The CDR3 contains 14 residues. V was pared by 5 bases and J by 4 bases, with 3 bases of the junction left unmatched. This CDR3 is CASSLTGGGNTIYF. As DNA, the CDR3 is TGTGCCAGCAGCCTAACAGGGGGCGGAAACACCATATATTTT.

This clone was seen a single time. The chain recombines TRBV7-8 with TRBJ2-7; D possibly corresponds to TRBD1 (6 bases). V was trimmed by 0 bases and J by 7 bases, leaving 16 bases between them. The length of the CDR3 is 15 residues. Germline V gives CDR1 SGHVS, CDR2 FQNEAQ. The CDR3 loop is CASSLAGTPGPEQYF. DNA for the CDR3: TGTGCCAGCAGCTTAGCCGGGACACCCGGCCCGGAGCAGTACTTC. The full variable domain, in which reference TRBV7-8 and TRBJ2-7 provide the parts outside the CDR3, is GAGVSQSPRYKVAKRGQDVALRCDPISGHVSLFWYQQALGQGPEFLTYFQNEAQLDKSGLPSDRFFAERPEGSVSTLKIQRTQQEDSAVYLCASSLAGTPGPEQYFGPGTRLTVT.

The chain uses TRBV7-2 and TRBJ1-1; tentatively, D is TRBD1 (6 bases). Trimming stripped 1 base from V and 1 base from J, with 7 bases between. The CDR3 contains 14 residues. Germline assignment: CDR1 SGHTA and CDR2 FQGNSA. The CDR3 DNA reads as TGTGCCAGCAGCTTAGGCAGGGGGAACACTGAAGCTTTCTTT. Its protein product is CASSLGRGNTEAFF.

The chain employs TRBV28 and TRBJ1-1; 9 nucleotides agree with TRBD1. CDR3 length equals 15 residues. CDR1 is MDHEN and CDR2 is SYDVKM in the germline V gene. V was clipped by 6 bases and J by 5 bases; unmatched bases: 10. As DNA, the CDR3 is TGTGCCAGCAGCTACCGGGACAGGGAGGGAACTGAAGCTTTCTTT. This gives the protein CASSYRDREGTEAFF.